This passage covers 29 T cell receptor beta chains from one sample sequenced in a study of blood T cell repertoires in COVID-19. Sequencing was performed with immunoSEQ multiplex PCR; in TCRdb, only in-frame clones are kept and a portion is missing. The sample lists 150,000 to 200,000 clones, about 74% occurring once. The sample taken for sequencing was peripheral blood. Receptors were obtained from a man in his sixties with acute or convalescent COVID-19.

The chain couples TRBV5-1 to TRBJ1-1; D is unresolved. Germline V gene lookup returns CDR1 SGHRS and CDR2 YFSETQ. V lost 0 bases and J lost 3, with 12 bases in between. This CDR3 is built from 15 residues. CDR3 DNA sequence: TGCGCCAGCAGCTTGGGTGGGTATGAGGACACTGAAGCTTTCTTT. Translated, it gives CASSLGGYEDTEAFF.

CDR3 sequence (DNA): TGCGCCAGCAGCGAACCGGGACAGGGATCGAGGTCCTACGAGCAGTACTTC. Amino acid sequence: CASSEPGQGSRSYEQYF. The chain has TRBV5-1 and TRBJ2-7, with 9 nucleotides matching TRBD1. V was clipped by 4 bases and J by 1 base; unmatched bases: 12. Germline loops: CDR1 SGHRS, CDR2 YFSETQ. The CDR3 has 17 residues.

DNA of the CDR3: TGTGCCAGCAGTGACGGCGGCCAAGAGACCCAGTACTTC. It codes for CASSDGGQETQYF. V and J are TRBV6-1 and TRBJ2-5; no definite D call. The length of the CDR3 is 13 residues. V lost 3 bases and J lost 1, with 6 bases in between. Germline values: CDR1 MNHNS, CDR2 SASEGT.

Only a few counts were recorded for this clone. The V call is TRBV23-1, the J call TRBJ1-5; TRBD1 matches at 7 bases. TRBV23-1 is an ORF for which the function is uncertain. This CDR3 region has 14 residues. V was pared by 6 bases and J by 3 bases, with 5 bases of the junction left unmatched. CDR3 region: CASSPGGPNQPQHF. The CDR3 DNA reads TGCGCCAGCAGCCCAGGGGGGCCCAATCAGCCCCAGCATTTT.

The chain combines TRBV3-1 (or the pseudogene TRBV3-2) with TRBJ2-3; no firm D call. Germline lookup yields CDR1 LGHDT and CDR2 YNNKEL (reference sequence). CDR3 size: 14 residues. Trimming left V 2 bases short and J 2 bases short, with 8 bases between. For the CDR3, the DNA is TGTGCCAGCAGCCAATTAGTCTCCACAGATACGCAGTATTTT. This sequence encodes CASSQLVSTDTQYF.

The CDR3 loop is CASSLGQVGNSPLHF. As DNA, the CDR3 is TGTGCCAGCAGCTTAGGACAGGTGGGGAATTCACCCCTCCACTTT. This chain connects TRBV13 to TRBJ1-6; TRBD1 is a possible D gene (5 bases). This CDR3 is built from 15 residues. The V end was cut by 0 bases, the J end by 7 bases, with 10 bases between. Germline lookup yields CDR1 PRHDT and CDR2 FYEKMQ (reference sequence).

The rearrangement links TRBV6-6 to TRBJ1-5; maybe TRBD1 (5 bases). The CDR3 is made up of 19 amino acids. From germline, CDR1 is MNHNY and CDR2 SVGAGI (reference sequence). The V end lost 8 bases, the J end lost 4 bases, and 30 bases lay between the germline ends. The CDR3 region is CASGPQMSRAGLSNQPQHF. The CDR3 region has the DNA TGTGCCAGCGGTCCCCAAATGTCCAGGGCAGGGCTTTCGAATCAGCCCCAGCATTTT.

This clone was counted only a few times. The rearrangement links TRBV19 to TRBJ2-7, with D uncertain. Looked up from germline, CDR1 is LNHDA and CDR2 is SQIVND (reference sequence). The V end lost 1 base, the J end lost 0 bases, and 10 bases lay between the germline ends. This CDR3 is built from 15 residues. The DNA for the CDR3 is TGTGCCAGTAGTATAGCCACCGCGTCCTCCTACGAGCAGTACTTC. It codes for CASSIATASSYEQYF.

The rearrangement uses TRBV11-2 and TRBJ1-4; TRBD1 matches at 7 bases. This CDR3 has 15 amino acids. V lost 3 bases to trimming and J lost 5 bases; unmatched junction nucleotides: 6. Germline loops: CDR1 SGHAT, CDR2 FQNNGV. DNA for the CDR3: TGTGCCAGCAGCTTTTCTGACAGGGAAAATGAAAAACTGTTTTTT. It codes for CASSFSDRENEKLFF.

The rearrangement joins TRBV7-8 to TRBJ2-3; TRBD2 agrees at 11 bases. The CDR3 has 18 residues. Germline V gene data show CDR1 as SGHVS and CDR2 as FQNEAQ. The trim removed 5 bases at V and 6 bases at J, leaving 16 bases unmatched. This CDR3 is CASSLHMDSGGAADTQYF. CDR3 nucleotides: TGTGCCAGCAGCCTACATATGGATAGCGGGGGGGCCGCGGATACGCAGTATTTT.

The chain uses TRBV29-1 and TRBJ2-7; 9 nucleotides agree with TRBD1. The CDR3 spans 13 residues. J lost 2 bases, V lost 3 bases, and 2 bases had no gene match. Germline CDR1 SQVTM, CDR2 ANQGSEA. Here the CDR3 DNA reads TGCAGCGTTGATGGGACAGGGACCTACGAGCAGTACTTC. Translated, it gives CSVDGTGTYEQYF.

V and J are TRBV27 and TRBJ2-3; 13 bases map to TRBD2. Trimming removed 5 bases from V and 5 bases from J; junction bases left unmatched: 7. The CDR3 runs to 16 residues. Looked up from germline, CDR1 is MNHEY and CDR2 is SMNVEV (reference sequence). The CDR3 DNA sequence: TGTGCCAGCAGTCCAACTAGCGGGGGGGCCTTAGATACGCAGTATTTT. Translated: CASSPTSGGALDTQYF.

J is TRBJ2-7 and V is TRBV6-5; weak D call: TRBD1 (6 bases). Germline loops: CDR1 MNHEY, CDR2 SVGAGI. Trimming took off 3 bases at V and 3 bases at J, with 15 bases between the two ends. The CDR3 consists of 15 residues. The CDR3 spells CASSYRDTLNYEQYF. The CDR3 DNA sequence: TGTGCCAGCAGTTATCGGGACACCCTTAACTACGAGCAGTACTTC.

The DNA of the CDR3 is TGTGCCAGCAGTGAAATAGGGCAGGGGTCTTACAATGAGCAGTTCTTC. This codes for CASSEIGQGSYNEQFF. This chain uses TRBV6-1 with TRBJ2-1, with a tentative D call TRBD1 (6 bases). Germline V gene sequence: CDR1 MNHNS, CDR2 SASEGT. Trimming removed 2 bases at V and 4 bases at J, with 15 bases between. This CDR3 comprises 16 residues.

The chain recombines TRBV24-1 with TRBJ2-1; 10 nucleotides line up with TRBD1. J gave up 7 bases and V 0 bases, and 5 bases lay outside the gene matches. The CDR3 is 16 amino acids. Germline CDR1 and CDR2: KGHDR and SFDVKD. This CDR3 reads CATSDLDRGRMNEQFF. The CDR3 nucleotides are TGTGCCACCAGTGATTTGGACAGGGGGCGCATGAATGAGCAGTTCTTC.

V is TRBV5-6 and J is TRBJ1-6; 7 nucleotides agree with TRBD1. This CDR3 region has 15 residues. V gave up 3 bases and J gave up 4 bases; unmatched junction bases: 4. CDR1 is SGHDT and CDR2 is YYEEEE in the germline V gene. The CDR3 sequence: CASSSGDRYNSPLHF. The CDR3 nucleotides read TGTGCCAGCAGCTCCGGGGACAGATATAATTCACCCCTCCACTTT.

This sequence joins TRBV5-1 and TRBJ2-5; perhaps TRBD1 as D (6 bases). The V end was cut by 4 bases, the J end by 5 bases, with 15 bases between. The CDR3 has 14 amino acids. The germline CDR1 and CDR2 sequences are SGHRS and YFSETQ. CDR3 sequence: CASSGGHLGETQYF. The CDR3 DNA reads TGCGCCAGCAGCGGGGGACACCTGGGGGAGACCCAGTACTTC.

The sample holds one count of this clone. CDR3 in amino acids: CASSTDRNNEQFF. The CDR3 nucleotides read TGTGCCAGCTCAACGGACAGAAACAATGAGCAGTTCTTC. This chain joins TRBV7-2 and TRBJ2-1; a weak D match, TRBD1 (6 bases). Germline CDR1 SGHTA, CDR2 FQGNSA. V shed 8 bases and J shed 5 bases, with 13 bases lying between them. The CDR3 covers 13 residues.

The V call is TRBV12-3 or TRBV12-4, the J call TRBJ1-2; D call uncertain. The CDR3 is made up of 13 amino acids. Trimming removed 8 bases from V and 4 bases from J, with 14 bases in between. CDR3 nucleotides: TGTGCCAGCGCTCCGAACAGTCTCTATGGCTACACCTTC. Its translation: CASAPNSLYGYTF.

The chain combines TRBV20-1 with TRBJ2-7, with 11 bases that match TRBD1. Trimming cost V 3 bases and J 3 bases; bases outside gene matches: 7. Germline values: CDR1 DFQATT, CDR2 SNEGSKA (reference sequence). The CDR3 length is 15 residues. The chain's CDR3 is CSASTGQGGYYEQYF. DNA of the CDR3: TGCAGTGCTAGTACGGGACAGGGGGGGTACTACGAGCAGTACTTC.

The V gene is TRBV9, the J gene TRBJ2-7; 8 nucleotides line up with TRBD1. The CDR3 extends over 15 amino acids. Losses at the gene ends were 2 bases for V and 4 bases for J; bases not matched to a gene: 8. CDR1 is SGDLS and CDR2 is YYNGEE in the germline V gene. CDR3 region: CASSVGPGQAYEQYF. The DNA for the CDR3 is TGTGCCAGCAGCGTGGGTCCGGGACAGGCTTACGAGCAGTACTTC. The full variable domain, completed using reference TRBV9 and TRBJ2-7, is DSGVTQTPKHLITATGQRVTLRCSPRSGDLSVYWYQQSLDQGLQFLIQYYNGEERAKGNILERFSAQQFPDLHSELNLSSLELGDSALYFCASSVGPGQAYEQYFGPGTRLTVT.

The CDR3 loop reads CAIRQNTEAFF. In DNA form, the CDR3 reads TGTGCCATCAGACAGAACACTGAAGCTTTCTTT. The rearrangement joins TRBV10-3 to TRBJ1-1; no clear D. Germline loops: CDR1 ENHRY, CDR2 SYGVKD. V was pared by 6 bases and J by 1 base, with 3 bases between. The CDR3 has 11 residues.

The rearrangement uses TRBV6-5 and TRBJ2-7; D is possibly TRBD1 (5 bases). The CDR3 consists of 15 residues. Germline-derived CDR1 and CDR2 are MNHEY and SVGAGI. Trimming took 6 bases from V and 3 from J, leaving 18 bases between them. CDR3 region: CASRDPSDRIYEQYF. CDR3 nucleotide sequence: TGTGCCAGCAGAGATCCCTCCGACAGAATCTACGAGCAGTACTTC.

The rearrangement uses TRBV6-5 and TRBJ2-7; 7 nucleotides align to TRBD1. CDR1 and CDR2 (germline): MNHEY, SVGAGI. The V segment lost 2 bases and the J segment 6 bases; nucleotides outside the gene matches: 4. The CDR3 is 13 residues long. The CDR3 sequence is CASSYHRGAEQYF. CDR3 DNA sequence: TGTGCCAGCAGTTACCACAGGGGCGCCGAGCAGTACTTC.

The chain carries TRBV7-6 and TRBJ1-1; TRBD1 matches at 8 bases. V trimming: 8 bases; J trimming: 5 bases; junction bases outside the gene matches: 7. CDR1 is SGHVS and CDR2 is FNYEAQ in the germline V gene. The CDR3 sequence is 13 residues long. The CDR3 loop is CASRGQALTEAFF. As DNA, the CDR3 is TGTGCCAGCCGGGGACAGGCATTGACTGAAGCTTTCTTT.

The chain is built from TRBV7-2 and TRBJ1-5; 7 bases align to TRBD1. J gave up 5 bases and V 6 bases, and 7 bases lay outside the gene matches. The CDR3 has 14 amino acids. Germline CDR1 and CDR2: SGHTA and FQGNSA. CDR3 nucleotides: TGTGCCAGCAGGCCGACAGGGATCGATCAGCCCCAGCATTTT. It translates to CASRPTGIDQPQHF.

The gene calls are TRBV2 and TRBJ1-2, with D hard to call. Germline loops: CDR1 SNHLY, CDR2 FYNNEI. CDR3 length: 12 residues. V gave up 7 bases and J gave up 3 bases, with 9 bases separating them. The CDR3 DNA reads TGTGCCAGCATGGGCACCTACTATGGCTACACCTTC. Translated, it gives CASMGTYYGYTF.

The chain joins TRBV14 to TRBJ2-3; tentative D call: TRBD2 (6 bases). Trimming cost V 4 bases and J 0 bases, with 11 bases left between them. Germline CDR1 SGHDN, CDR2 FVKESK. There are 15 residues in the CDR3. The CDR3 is CASSPVGGSTDTQYF. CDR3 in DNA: TGTGCCAGCAGCCCGGTGGGGGGTAGCACAGATACGCAGTATTTT.

DNA for the CDR3: TGTGCCAGCAGCAAAGGGCGGGACCCCTATGGCTACACCTTC. Translation gives CASSKGRDPYGYTF. The genes are TRBV21-1 and TRBJ1-2. TRBV21-1 is a pseudogene segment. CDR3 length: 14 amino acids.